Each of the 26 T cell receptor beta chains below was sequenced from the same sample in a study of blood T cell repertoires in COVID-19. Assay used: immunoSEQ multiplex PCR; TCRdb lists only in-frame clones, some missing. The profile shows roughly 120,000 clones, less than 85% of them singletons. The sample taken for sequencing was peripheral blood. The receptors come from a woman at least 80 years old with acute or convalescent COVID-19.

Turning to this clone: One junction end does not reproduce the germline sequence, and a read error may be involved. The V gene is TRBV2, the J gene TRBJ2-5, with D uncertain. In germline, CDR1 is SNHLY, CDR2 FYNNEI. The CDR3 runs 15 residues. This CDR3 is CASSEGTRTPGTQYF. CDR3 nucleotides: TGTGCCAGCAGCGAAGGCACTCGAACCCCAGGGACCCAGTACTTC.

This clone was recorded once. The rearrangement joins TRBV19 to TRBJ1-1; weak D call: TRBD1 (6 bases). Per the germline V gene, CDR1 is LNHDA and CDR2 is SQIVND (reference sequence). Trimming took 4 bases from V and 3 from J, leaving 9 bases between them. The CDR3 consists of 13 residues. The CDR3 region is CASSTSGDTEAFF. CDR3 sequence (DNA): TGTGCCAGTAGTACCTCAGGGGACACTGAAGCTTTCTTT.

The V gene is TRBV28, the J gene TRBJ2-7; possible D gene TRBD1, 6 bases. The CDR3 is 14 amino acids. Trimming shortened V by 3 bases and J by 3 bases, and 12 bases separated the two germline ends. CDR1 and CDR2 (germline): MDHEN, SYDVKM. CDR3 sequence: CASSFPGQLYEQYF. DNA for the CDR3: TGTGCCAGCAGTTTCCCTGGACAGCTCTACGAGCAGTACTTC.

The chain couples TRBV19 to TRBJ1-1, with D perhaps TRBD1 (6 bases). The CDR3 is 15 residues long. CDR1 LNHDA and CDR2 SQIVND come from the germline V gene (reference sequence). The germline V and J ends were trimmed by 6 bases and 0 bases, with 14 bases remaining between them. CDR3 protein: CASSVGAGVNTEAFF. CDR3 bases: TGTGCCAGTAGCGTGGGGGCGGGGGTGAACACTGAAGCTTTCTTT. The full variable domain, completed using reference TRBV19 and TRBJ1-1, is DGGITQSPKYLFRKEGQNVTLSCEQNLNHDAMYWYRQDPGQGLRLIYYSQIVNDFQKGDIAEGYSVSREKKESFPLTVTSAQKNPTAFYLCASSVGAGVNTEAFFGQGTRLTVV.

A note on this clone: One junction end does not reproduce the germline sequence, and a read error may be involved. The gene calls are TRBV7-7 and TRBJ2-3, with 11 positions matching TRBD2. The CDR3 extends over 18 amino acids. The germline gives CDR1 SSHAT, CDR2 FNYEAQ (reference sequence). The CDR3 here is CASSLVPPSGGYTDTQYF. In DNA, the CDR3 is TGTGCTAGCAGCTTAGTCCCGCCTAGCGGGGGGTACACAGATACGCAGTATTTT.

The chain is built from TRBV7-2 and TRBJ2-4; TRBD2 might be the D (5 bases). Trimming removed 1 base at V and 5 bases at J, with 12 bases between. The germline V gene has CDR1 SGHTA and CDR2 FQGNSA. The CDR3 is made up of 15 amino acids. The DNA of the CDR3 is TGTGCCAGCAGCTTAGTATCCGGAGGCGAAAACATTCAGTACTTC. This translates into CASSLVSGGENIQYF.

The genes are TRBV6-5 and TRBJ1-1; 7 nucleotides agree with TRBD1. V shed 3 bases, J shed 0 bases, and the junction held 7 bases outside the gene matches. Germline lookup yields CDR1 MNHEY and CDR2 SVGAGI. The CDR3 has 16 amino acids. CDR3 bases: TGTGCCAGCAGTTATAGGGCAGGGGGGTTGAACACTGAAGCTTTCTTT. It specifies CASSYRAGGLNTEAFF.

Here the CDR3 reads CASRPLGSVTDTQYF. The CDR3 bases are TGTGCCAGCAGGCCCCTGGGGAGCGTCACAGATACGCAGTATTTT. The chain couples TRBV6-6 to TRBJ2-3, with D tentatively TRBD2 (5 bases). The V and J ends lost 6 bases and 2 bases respectively, with 15 bases between them. This CDR3 comprises 15 residues. CDR1 and CDR2 from the germline V gene are MNHNY and SVGAGI (reference sequence).

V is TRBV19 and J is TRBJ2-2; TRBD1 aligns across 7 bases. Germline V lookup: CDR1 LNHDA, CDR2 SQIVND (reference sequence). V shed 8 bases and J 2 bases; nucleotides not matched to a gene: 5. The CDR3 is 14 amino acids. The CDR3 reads CASSRDRNTGELFF. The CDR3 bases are TGTGCCAGTTCCCGGGACAGAAACACCGGGGAGCTGTTTTTT.

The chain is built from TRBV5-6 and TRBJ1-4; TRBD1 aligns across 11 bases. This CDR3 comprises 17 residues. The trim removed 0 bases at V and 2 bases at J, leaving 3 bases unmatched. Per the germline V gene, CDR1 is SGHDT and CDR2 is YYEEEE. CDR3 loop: CASSLADRGLTNEKLFF. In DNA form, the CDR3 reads TGTGCCAGCAGCTTGGCGGACAGGGGGCTGACTAATGAAAAACTGTTTTTT.

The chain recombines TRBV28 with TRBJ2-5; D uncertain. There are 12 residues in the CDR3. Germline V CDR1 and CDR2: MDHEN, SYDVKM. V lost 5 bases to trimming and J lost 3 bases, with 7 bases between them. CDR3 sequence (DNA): TGTGCCAGCAGTCTCCGGGAAGAGACCCAGTACTTC. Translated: CASSLREETQYF. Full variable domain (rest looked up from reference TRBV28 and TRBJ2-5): DVKVTQSSRYLVKRTGEKVFLECVQDMDHENMFWYRQDPGLGLRLIYFSYDVKMKEKGDIPEGYSVSREKKERFSLILESASTNQTSMYLCASSLREETQYFGPGTRLLVL.

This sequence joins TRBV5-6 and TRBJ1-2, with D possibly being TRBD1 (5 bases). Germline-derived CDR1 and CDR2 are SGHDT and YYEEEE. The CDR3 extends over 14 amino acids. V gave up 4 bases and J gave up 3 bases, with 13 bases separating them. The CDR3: CASSVTGTDYGYTF. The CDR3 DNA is TGTGCCAGCAGCGTTACCGGGACTGACTATGGCTACACCTTC.

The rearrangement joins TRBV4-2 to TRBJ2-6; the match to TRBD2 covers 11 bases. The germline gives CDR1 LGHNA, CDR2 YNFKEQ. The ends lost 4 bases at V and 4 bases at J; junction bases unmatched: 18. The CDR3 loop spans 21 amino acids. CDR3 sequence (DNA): TGTGCCAGCAGCCGGGCAGGGGGCGAGGTAGCGGGAGGGCTAGGGGCCAACGTCCTGACTTTC. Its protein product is CASSRAGGEVAGGLGANVLTF.

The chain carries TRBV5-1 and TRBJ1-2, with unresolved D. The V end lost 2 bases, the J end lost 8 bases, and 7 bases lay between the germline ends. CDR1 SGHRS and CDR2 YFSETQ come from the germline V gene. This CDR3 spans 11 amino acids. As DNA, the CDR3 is TGCGCCAGCAGCTTCCTGGGCGGCTACACCTTC. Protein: CASSFLGGYTF. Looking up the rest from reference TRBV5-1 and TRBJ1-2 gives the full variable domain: KAGVTQTPRYLIKTRGQQVTLSCSPISGHRSVSWYQQTPGQGLQFLFEYFSETQRNKGNFPGRFSGRQFSNSRSEMNVSTLELGDSALYLCASSFLGGYTFGSGTRLTVV.

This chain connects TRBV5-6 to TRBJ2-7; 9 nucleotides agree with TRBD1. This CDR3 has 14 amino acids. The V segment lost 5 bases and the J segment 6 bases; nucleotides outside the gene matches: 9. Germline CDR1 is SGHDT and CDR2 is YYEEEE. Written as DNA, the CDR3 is TGTGCCAGCAGAACCCGGGGACAGGGACCCGAGCAGTACTTC. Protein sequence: CASRTRGQGPEQYF.

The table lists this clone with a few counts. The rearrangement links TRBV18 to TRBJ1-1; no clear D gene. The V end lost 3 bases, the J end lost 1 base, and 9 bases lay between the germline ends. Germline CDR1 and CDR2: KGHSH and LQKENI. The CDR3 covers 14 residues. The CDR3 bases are TGTGCCAGCTCACCCCGGGAGGGGAACACTGAAGCTTTCTTT. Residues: CASSPREGNTEAFF.

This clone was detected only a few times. The CDR3 spells CASTYTSGYEQYF. The CDR3 nucleotides read TGTGCCAGTACCTACACTAGCGGTTACGAGCAGTACTTC. V gene TRBV19 combines with J gene TRBJ2-7; 8 bases align to TRBD2. The germline CDR1 and CDR2 sequences are LNHDA and SQIVND (reference sequence). V lost 7 bases and J lost 4; bases outside the gene matches: 6. The CDR3 has 13 residues.

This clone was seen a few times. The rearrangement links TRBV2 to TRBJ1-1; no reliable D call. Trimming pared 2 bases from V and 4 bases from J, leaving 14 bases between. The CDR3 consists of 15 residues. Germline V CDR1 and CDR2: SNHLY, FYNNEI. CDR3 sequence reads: CASSELGRGSTEAFF. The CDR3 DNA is TGTGCCAGCAGTGAACTAGGGCGGGGAAGCACTGAAGCTTTCTTT. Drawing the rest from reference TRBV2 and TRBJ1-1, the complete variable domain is EPEVTQTPSHQVTQMGQEVILRCVPISNHLYFYWYRQILGQKVEFLVSFYNNEISEKSEIFDDQFSVERPDGSNFTLKIRSTKLEDSAMYFCASSELGRGSTEAFFGQGTRLTVV.

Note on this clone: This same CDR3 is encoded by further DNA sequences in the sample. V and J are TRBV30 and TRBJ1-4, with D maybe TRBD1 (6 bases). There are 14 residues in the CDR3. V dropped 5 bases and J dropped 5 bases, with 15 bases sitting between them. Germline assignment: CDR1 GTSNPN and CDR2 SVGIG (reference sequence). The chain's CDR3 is CAWGQDSSNEKLFF. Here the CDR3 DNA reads TGTGCCTGGGGTCAGGACAGCAGCAATGAAAAACTGTTTTTT.

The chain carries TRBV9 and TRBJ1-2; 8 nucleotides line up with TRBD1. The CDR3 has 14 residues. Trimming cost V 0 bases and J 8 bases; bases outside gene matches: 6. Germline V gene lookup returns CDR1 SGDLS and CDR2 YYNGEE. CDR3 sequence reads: CASSVGTGIEGYTF. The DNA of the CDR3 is TGTGCCAGCAGCGTAGGGACAGGGATCGAGGGCTACACCTTC.

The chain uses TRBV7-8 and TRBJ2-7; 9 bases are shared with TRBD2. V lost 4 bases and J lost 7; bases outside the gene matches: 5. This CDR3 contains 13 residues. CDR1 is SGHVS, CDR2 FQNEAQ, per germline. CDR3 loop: CASSWGTSLEQYF. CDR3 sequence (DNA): TGTGCCAGCAGCTGGGGGACTAGCTTGGAGCAGTACTTC.

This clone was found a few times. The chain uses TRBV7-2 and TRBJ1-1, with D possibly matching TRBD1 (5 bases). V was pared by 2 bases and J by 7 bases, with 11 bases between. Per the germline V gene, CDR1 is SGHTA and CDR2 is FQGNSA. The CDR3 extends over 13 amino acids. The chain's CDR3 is CASSLSGEGEAFF. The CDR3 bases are TGTGCCAGCAGCTTATCGGGGGAGGGTGAAGCTTTCTTT. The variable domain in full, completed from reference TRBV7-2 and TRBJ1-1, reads GAGVSQSPSNKVTEKGKDVELRCDPISGHTALYWYRQSLGQGLEFLIYFQGNSAPDKSGLPSDRFSAERTGGSVSTLTIQRTQQEDSAVYLCASSLSGEGEAFFGQGTRLTVV.

This chain's CDR3 is CASSLSGANQPQHF. Written as DNA, the CDR3 is TGTGCCAGCAGTCTCTCAGGGGCCAATCAGCCCCAGCATTTT. This chain uses TRBV7-6 with TRBJ1-5; a weak D match, TRBD1 (6 bases). The CDR3 has 14 amino acids. The germline V and J ends were trimmed by 6 bases and 3 bases, with 12 bases remaining between them. Looked up from germline, CDR1 is SGHVS and CDR2 is FNYEAQ.

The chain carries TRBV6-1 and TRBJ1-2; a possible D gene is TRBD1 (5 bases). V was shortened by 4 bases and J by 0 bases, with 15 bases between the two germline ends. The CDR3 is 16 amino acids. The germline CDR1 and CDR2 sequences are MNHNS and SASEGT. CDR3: CASSVRILQANYGYTF. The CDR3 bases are TGTGCCAGCAGTGTTAGGATTCTACAGGCTAACTATGGCTACACCTTC.

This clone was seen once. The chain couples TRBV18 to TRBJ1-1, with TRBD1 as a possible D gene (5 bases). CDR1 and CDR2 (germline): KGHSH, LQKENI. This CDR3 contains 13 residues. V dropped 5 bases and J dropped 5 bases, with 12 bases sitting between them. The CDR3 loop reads CASSTVRGTEAFF. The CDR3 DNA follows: TGTGCCAGCTCAACTGTTAGGGGAACTGAAGCTTTCTTT.

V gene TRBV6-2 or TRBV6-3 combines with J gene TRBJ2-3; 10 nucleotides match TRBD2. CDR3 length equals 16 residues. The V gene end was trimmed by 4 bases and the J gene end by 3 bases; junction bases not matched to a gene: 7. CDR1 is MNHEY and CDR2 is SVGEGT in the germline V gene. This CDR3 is CASSSRAGGPTDTQYF. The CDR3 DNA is TGTGCCAGCAGTTCGCGAGCGGGAGGGCCTACAGATACGCAGTATTTT.